This T cell receptor beta chain emerged from a study of blood T cell repertoires in COVID-19. Study-wide background: The analysed material was cDNA or gDNA that came from T cells, B-cell-depleted T cells, or PBMCs.

CDR1 SGHTA and CDR2 FQGNSA come from the germline V gene. The V gene end was trimmed by 3 bases and the J gene end by 12 bases; junction bases not matched to a gene: 9. The CDR3 consists of 14 residues. Sequencing used immunoSEQ multiplex PCR; TCRdb keeps in-frame clones, though not all of them. The sample records 65,000 to 85,000 clones, roughly 88% being singletons. This clone has just one count. What was sequenced was peripheral blood. The rearrangement links TRBV7-2 to TRBJ1-4; TRBD1 matches at 8 bases. This sequence was found in a human donor in a cohort sampled during active COVID-19. The CDR3: CASSFRGREAELFF. Written as DNA, the CDR3 is TGTGCCAGCAGCTTCAGGGGGCGCGAGGCTGAACTGTTTTTT.